A single T cell receptor beta chain is shown here with its context. Germline V gives CDR1 MNHEY, CDR2 SMNVEV (reference sequence). The CDR3 is 16 residues long. Trimming took off 3 bases at V and 0 bases at J, with 14 bases between the two ends. How the authors handled the data: Nucleated cell number was recorded as an estimate derived from reference gene primer amplification. Assay used: immunoSEQ multiplex PCR; TCRdb lists only in-frame clones, some missing. V, J and clone size were drawn from that table, and D and trimming were deduced from the DNA. The sample yields 150,000 to 200,000 clones, roughly three quarters seen once. The sample belongs to a study of blood T cell repertoires in COVID-19. Across the whole study: Sources were T cells, B-cell-depleted T cells, or PBMCs; the material itself was cDNA or gDNA.

The source material was peripheral blood. The TCR originated in a man between 60 and 70 years old with active or convalescent COVID-19. This chain uses TRBV27 with TRBJ2-5, with TRBD1 as a possible D gene (5 bases). The DNA of the CDR3 is TGTGCCAGCAGTTTCTACAGGAGCCGGTACCAAGAGACCCAGTACTTC. Protein: CASSFYRSRYQETQYF.